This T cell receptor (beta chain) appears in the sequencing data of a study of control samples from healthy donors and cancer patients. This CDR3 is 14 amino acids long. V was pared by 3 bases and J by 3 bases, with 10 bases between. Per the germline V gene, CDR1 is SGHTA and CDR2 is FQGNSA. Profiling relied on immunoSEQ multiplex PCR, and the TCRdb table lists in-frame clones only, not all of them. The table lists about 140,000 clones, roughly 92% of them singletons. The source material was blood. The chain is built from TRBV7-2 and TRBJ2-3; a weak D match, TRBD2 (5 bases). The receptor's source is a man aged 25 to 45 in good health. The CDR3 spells CASSLLGGTDTQYF. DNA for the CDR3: TGTGCCAGCAGCTTGCTCGGCGGGACAGATACGCAGTATTTT.